This TCR beta chain was obtained from a study of T cells in Graves' hyperthyroidism and ophthalmopathy. Across 18 months, stable Graves' hyperthyroidism was marked by no progression to ophthalmopathy. Cells are PBMCs isolated from more than 8.5 ml of fresh blood. RNA transcripts gave rise to amplified TCR beta CDR3 regions. The HTBI set primed first-round TCR CDR3 RT-PCR. A single record per CDR3 protein comes from TCRdb applying MiXCR to the multiplex PCR reads. The sample has some 460,000 distinct CDR3 sequences, 15% to 19% seen once. V was clipped by 0 bases and J by 6 bases, with 13 bases between them. This CDR3 has 14 residues. The germline V gene has CDR1 SGHRS and CDR2 YFSETQ.

The sequence derives from a woman in her late teens or twenties with Graves' hyperthyroidism. The rearrangement joins TRBV5-1 to TRBJ2-7, with unresolved D. Input material: blood. For the CDR3, the DNA is TGCGCCAGCAGCTTGGAACAGATCCCTGTCGAGCAGTACTTC. Its translation is CASSLEQIPVEQYF. Combining the CDR3 with reference TRBV5-1 and TRBJ2-7 gives the whole variable domain KAGVTQTPRYLIKTRGQQVTLSCSPISGHRSVSWYQQTPGQGLQFLFEYFSETQRNKGNFPGRFSGRQFSNSRSEMNVSTLELGDSALYLCASSLEQIPVEQYFGPGTRLTVT.